Here is one TCR beta chain with its context. The CDR3 is made up of 15 amino acids. Germline lookup yields CDR1 SGHVS and CDR2 FNYEAQ. The V gene lost 4 bases and the J gene lost 1 base, with 13 bases spanning the gap. This specimen belongs to a study of T cell changes during pregnancy in multiple sclerosis. Only in-frame clones appear in the TCRdb table, and some are missing; sequencing was by immunoSEQ multiplex PCR. The sample carries tens of thousands of clones, 92% recorded once. The chain carries TRBV7-6 and TRBJ2-5, with D possibly matching TRBD2 (5 bases). The sample in question was peripheral blood, obtained in the third trimester of pregnancy. The origin of this receptor is a female donor in good health, enrolled as a control in a pregnancy study. CDR3: CASSSGLAAQETQYF. The CDR3 coding sequence is TGTGCCAGCAGCTCCGGCCTAGCCGCCCAAGAGACCCAGTACTTC.